These 24 T cell receptor beta chains were all obtained from the same sample, sequenced in a study of cytomegalovirus exposure and HLA in healthy donors. The primer mix had 60 Vbeta and 13 Jbeta primers. TCRdb's table, derived via immunoSEQ multiplex PCR, lists solely in-frame clones and lacks some. The sample shows 55,000 to 80,000 clones, approximately 71% of them seen only once. Specimen: PBMCs. The receptor set was obtained from a man aged 50 to 59 in good health and CMV-seropositive.

V and J are TRBV9 and TRBJ1-1; TRBD1 might be the D (5 bases). V lost 2 bases and J lost 2, with 7 bases in between. The CDR3 is 13 residues long. Looked up from germline, CDR1 is SGDLS and CDR2 is YYNGEE. CDR3 nucleotides: TGTGCCAGCAGCGTTCAGGGTAACACTGAAGCTTTCTTT. Translation gives CASSVQGNTEAFF.

The V call is TRBV5-1, the J call TRBJ2-7; 15 bases map to TRBD2. Germline V gene sequence: CDR1 SGHRS, CDR2 YFSETQ. The CDR3 loop spans 16 amino acids. Unmatched junction bases numbered 6, after V lost 4 bases and J lost 4 bases. The CDR3 loop reads CASSPGLAGGKYEQYF. The CDR3 region has the DNA TGCGCCAGCAGCCCGGGACTAGCGGGAGGAAAATACGAGCAGTACTTC.

The genes are TRBV7-2 and TRBJ1-1, with D possibly TRBD1 on 6 matching bases. Trimming took 1 base from V and 6 from J, leaving 9 bases between them. Per germline, CDR1 SGHTA and CDR2 FQGNSA. This CDR3 is built from 13 residues. The DNA for the CDR3 is TGTGCCAGCAGCTTAGGAGGGGGGGCTGAAGCTTTCTTT. Encoded protein: CASSLGGGAEAFF.

This chain connects TRBV29-1 to TRBJ1-2; D might be TRBD1 (6 bases). Germline CDR1 SQVTM, CDR2 ANQGSEA. V was clipped by 7 bases and J by 5 bases, with 17 bases between them. This CDR3 has 13 residues. Written as DNA, the CDR3 is TGCAGCGCAGGGACACCGAATGGGTATGGCTACACCTTC. This encodes CSAGTPNGYGYTF.

The rearrangement links TRBV7-2 to TRBJ2-2; 11 bases are shared with TRBD2. The trim removed 1 base at V and 5 bases at J, leaving 0 bases unmatched. Germline V gene data show CDR1 as SGHTA and CDR2 as FQGNSA. The CDR3 length is 15 residues. Here the CDR3 DNA reads TGTGCCAGCAGCTTAGGACTAGCGGGGACCGGGGAGCTGTTTTTT. The encoded protein is CASSLGLAGTGELFF.

The rearrangement joins TRBV7-9 to TRBJ2-2; perhaps TRBD2 as D (6 bases). Germline lookup yields CDR1 SEHNR and CDR2 FQNEAQ (reference sequence). This CDR3 region has 15 residues. V lost 3 bases and J 3 bases, leaving 11 bases between the germline ends. CDR3 amino acids: CASSFGGEDTGELFF. CDR3 bases: TGTGCCAGCAGCTTTGGCGGGGAGGACACCGGGGAGCTGTTTTTT.

The V and J genes are TRBV19 and TRBJ2-1, with D maybe TRBD1 (6 bases). V was clipped by 5 bases and J by 4 bases, with 18 bases between them. This CDR3 is built from 16 residues. Germline assignment: CDR1 LNHDA and CDR2 SQIVND (reference sequence). The CDR3 DNA follows: TGTGCCAGTAGTCCCGGGCAGGGGAATAGGTACAATGAGCAGTTCTTC. This sequence encodes CASSPGQGNRYNEQFF.

The chain joins TRBV7-8 to TRBJ1-5; D perhaps matches TRBD1 (5 bases). V lost 0 bases to trimming and J lost 6 bases, with 9 bases between them. The CDR3 has 14 residues. Germline loops: CDR1 SGHVS, CDR2 FQNEAQ. The CDR3 is CASSLAGGGQPQHF. The CDR3 DNA reads TGTGCCAGCAGCTTAGCTGGGGGAGGTCAGCCCCAGCATTTT.

V gene TRBV28 combines with J gene TRBJ1-6; 7 nucleotides agree with TRBD1. The trim removed 5 bases at V and 0 bases at J, leaving 4 bases unmatched. The V gene's germline CDR1 is MDHEN and CDR2 SYDVKM. The CDR3 sequence is 16 residues long. The CDR3 coding sequence is TGTGCCAGCAGTCAACAGGGGAGCTCCTATAATTCACCCCTCCACTTT. Residues: CASSQQGSSYNSPLHF.

This clone is a singleton in its sample. The chain employs TRBV9 and TRBJ2-5, with TRBD2 matching over 15 bases. Germline loops: CDR1 SGDLS, CDR2 YYNGEE. Trimming removed 8 bases from V and 5 bases from J; junction bases left unmatched: 4. The CDR3 covers 14 residues. DNA of the CDR3: TGTGCCAGTGGACTAGCGGGGGGGCCCGAGACCCAGTACTTC. Translated, it gives CASGLAGGPETQYF.

The CDR3: CASSFGQGLYEQYF. In DNA, the CDR3 is TGCGCCAGCAGCTTCGGACAGGGGCTCTACGAGCAGTACTTC. The chain is built from TRBV5-1 and TRBJ2-7, with 9 bases matching TRBD1. Looked up from germline, CDR1 is SGHRS and CDR2 is YFSETQ. V lost 2 bases and J lost 3; bases outside the gene matches: 3. This CDR3 spans 14 amino acids.

The V call is TRBV30, the J call TRBJ2-7; 8 nucleotides line up with TRBD2. V lost 4 bases, J lost 6 bases, and 17 bases stayed unmatched. The germline CDR1 and CDR2 sequences are GTSNPN and SVGIG (reference sequence). This CDR3 spans 16 amino acids. Written as DNA, the CDR3 is TGTGCCTGGACCCCAACCGGCCTGGTAGCGGGACGCGAGCAGTACTTC. This gives the protein CAWTPTGLVAGREQYF.

This clone was detected many times. The chain recombines TRBV2 with TRBJ2-1; 11 positions match TRBD2. The V segment lost 6 bases and the J segment 4 bases; nucleotides outside the gene matches: 14. CDR3 length: 18 amino acids. Germline values: CDR1 SNHLY, CDR2 FYNNEI. For the CDR3, the DNA is TGTGCCAGCAGGCTAAAATTCCTAGCGGGGGGCCAGTACAATGAGCAGTTCTTC. This codes for CASRLKFLAGGQYNEQFF.

The J gene is TRBJ1-3, the V gene TRBV9; TRBD1 aligns across 7 bases. Germline V gene lookup returns CDR1 SGDLS and CDR2 YYNGEE. The CDR3 is 14 amino acids. Trimming cost V 5 bases and J 4 bases; bases outside gene matches: 6. CDR3 amino acids: CASSLQGGGNTIYF. CDR3 DNA: TGTGCCAGCAGTTTGCAGGGGGGCGGAAACACCATATATTTT.

This clone was counted only a few times. V gene TRBV5-6 combines with J gene TRBJ2-7; 14 bases match TRBD2. The CDR3 is 15 amino acids. The J segment lost 7 bases and the V segment lost 3 bases, leaving 6 bases of the junction unmatched. CDR1 is SGHDT, CDR2 YYEEEE, per germline. CDR3 sequence: CASSSGLAGGEEQYF. The CDR3, as DNA: TGTGCCAGCAGCTCTGGACTAGCGGGGGGAGAGGAGCAGTACTTC. Full variable domain (missing parts from reference TRBV5-6 and TRBJ2-7): DAGVTQSPTHLIKTRGQQVTLRCSPKSGHDTVSWYQQALGQGPQFIFQYYEEEERQRGNFPDRFSGHQFPNYSSELNVNALLLGDSALYLCASSSGLAGGEEQYFGPGTRLTVT.

The J gene is TRBJ1-3, the V gene TRBV29-1; D might be TRBD1 (5 bases). Germline V gene lookup returns CDR1 SQVTM and CDR2 ANQGSEA. There are 14 residues in the CDR3. Deletions cut 4 bases from V and 0 bases from J, with 10 bases between. The CDR3 protein is CSVVTGVSGNTIYF. Written as DNA, the CDR3 is TGCAGCGTTGTAACAGGTGTCTCTGGAAACACCATATATTTT.

The rearrangement joins TRBV6-1 to TRBJ1-1, with 9 bases aligning to TRBD1. CDR1 MNHNS and CDR2 SASEGT come from the germline V gene. Trimming removed 6 bases from V and 1 base from J; junction bases left unmatched: 6. The CDR3 consists of 15 residues. CDR3 amino acids: CASRPGQGRNTEAFF. The CDR3 region has the DNA TGTGCCAGCAGGCCCGGACAGGGGAGGAACACTGAAGCTTTCTTT.

This sequence joins TRBV6-6 and TRBJ1-4; 9 nucleotides agree with TRBD1. Trimming took 1 base from V and 7 from J; bases not matched to a gene: 4. The CDR3 has 15 residues. From germline, CDR1 is MNHNY and CDR2 SVGAGI (reference sequence). The CDR3 region has the DNA TGTGCCAGCAGTTACTTGACAGGGGGAGGTGAAAAACTGTTTTTT. It codes for CASSYLTGGGEKLFF.

This clone has just a few counts. This sequence joins TRBV28 and TRBJ2-1, with 12 bases matching TRBD2. The V segment lost 4 bases and the J segment 9 bases; nucleotides outside the gene matches: 13. The CDR3 runs to 17 residues. Germline V gives CDR1 MDHEN, CDR2 SYDVKM. CDR3 nucleotides: TGTGCCAGCAGTTCCCATCGACTAGCGGGAGAGGTGGGTGAGCAGTTCTTC. Translation: CASSSHRLAGEVGEQFF.

This chain uses TRBV6-5 with TRBJ1-2; D perhaps matches TRBD1 (5 bases). Trimming removed 0 bases from V and 1 base from J, with 9 bases in between. Germline V CDR1 and CDR2: MNHEY, SVGAGI. The CDR3 is 15 amino acids. This CDR3 is CASSYSIQGNYGYTF. DNA for the CDR3: TGTGCCAGCAGTTACTCGATCCAGGGTAACTATGGCTACACCTTC.

The genes are TRBV4-3 and TRBJ2-2, with TRBD1 matching 7 bases. This CDR3 spans 16 amino acids. Germline assignment: CDR1 LGHNA and CDR2 YSLEER. Unmatched junction bases numbered 2, after V lost 1 base and J lost 0 bases. CDR3 amino acids: CASSQGTGANTGELFF. In DNA form, the CDR3 reads TGCGCCAGCAGCCAAGGGACAGGAGCGAACACCGGGGAGCTGTTTTTT.

The CDR3 sequence: CASSPSFRGGNTEAFF. The CDR3 region has the DNA TGTGCCAGCAGCCCCTCCTTCCGGGGTGGAAACACTGAAGCTTTCTTT. The chain combines TRBV7-8 with TRBJ1-1; no reliable D call. Between the trimmed V and J ends, which lost 5 bases and 2 bases, there was a span of 18 bases. The CDR3 is 16 amino acids. Germline assignment: CDR1 SGHVS and CDR2 FQNEAQ.

The rearrangement joins TRBV7-2 to TRBJ2-5; 13 bases map to TRBD2. The CDR3 runs to 17 residues. CDR1 and CDR2 from the germline V gene are SGHTA and FQGNSA. The junction had 10 bases not matched to a gene; V was cut back by 5 bases and J by 4 bases. The CDR3 reads CASSPRTSGGGSETQYF. CDR3 in DNA: TGTGCCAGCAGCCCTCGGACTAGCGGGGGAGGATCAGAGACCCAGTACTTC. The whole variable domain, filled in from reference TRBV7-2 and TRBJ2-5, reads GAGVSQSPSNKVTEKGKDVELRCDPISGHTALYWYRQSLGQGLEFLIYFQGNSAPDKSGLPSDRFSAERTGGSVSTLTIQRTQQEDSAVYLCASSPRTSGGGSETQYFGPGTRLLVL.

The chain has TRBV2 and TRBJ2-3; D remains unclear. The V end lost 1 base, the J end lost 3 bases, and 5 bases lay between the germline ends. The V gene's germline CDR1 is SNHLY and CDR2 FYNNEI. The CDR3 contains 13 residues. Here the CDR3 reads CASSEELTDTQYF. The DNA for the CDR3 is TGTGCCAGCAGTGAAGAGCTAACAGATACGCAGTATTTT.